This paragraph covers one TCR beta chain sequence. This clone came up many times. Its cognate antigen has yet to be identified. No much larger clone is present one base from it, and per-base qualities are unavailable. This sample is drawn from a study of metastatic and nonmetastatic thyroid tumors (dated by TCRdb to the early 2020s). Turning to the overall study: Repertoires were compared across peripheral blood and tumor or nodule tissue samples from malignant and benign thyroid patients.

The library was generated by PCR. The instrument given in TCRdb is Illumina HiSeq 4000. High-throughput sequencing was used to profile the TCR beta-chain CDR3 region of each patient. The authors' pipeline ran thus. A classifier to discriminate distant-metastatic papillary thyroid cancer patients was built from CDR3 differences across clinicopathological groups. The Shannon index was used to assess repertoire diversity, and the Morisita-Horn index was used to assess tumor-blood repertoire similarity. Through fastp at Q25 and MiXCR, TCRdb rebuilt clones from the public reads, retaining in-frame beta chains. None of the V and J calls come from the authors' own analysis; TCRdb made them. The sample table shows roughly 40,000 clones, and approximately 16% are seen once. The top ten clonotypes cover about 9.9% of the sample. None of the patients had been given any treatment before thyroid surgery. Using T-cell receptor beta sequencing, the researchers looked back retrospectively at clinical samples from patients, gathered between about 2012 and 2018.

The CDR3 has 15 amino acids, counting the end cysteine and phenylalanine. Solely the CDR3 DNA is kept, with 45 bases framed from the first base. The junction carries 16 bases between V and J, which are trimmed by 3 bases and 4 bases respectively. Reading the germline V gene (reference sequence) gives CDR1 DFQATT and CDR2 SNEGSKA. Findings and caveats that apply to the study as a whole: In both blood and tumor samples, TCR beta diversity was reported to be significantly higher in malignant tumors than in benign nodules.

The V gene is TRBV20-1 and the J gene is TRBJ2-1; the D gene may be TRBD1 or TRBD2, since each aligns over 5 bases. What was sequenced was tumor tissue. The sequence was obtained from a female donor with papillary thyroid cancer or a benign thyroid nodule (not recorded which). Some clones in this sample may be carry-over from other donors' samples. The DNA sequence reads TGCAGTGCTAGTATGGGGGTTGGGGCATACAATGAGCAGTTCTTC. This gives the protein CSASMGVGAYNEQFF.